These T cell receptor beta chains were read from a single sample in a study of breast tumors, draining lymph nodes, adjacent tissues. TCRdb used MiXCR to reprocess the multiplex PCR reads, holding one entry per CDR3 protein. The sample lists around 130,000 distinct CDR3 sequences; around 20% were seen once. The specimen sequenced was axillary lymph node tissue. The origin of the receptors is a female donor with breast cancer. Some clones in this sample may be carry-over from other donors' samples. CDR3s include the opening cysteine and the closing phenylalanine or tryptophan. D genes are given only for firm matches. A clone size is listed for some rows: how often the clone was seen (once, few, many), or a class if it is expanded.

abundance	d_gene	v_gene	j_gene	CDR3nt	CDR3aa
many	NA	TRBV6-6	TRBJ2-3	TGTGCCACTTCTGACCCCTCGGAAGGCACAGATACGCAGTATTTT	CATSDPSEGTDTQYF
many	TRBD1	TRBV24-1	TRBJ2-1	TGTGCCACCAGTGACCGGACAGGGGGACTAATCGATGAGCAGTTCTTC	CATSDRTGGLIDEQFF
many	NA	TRBV29-1	TRBJ2-1	TGCAGCGTTTTTACGACGACGAACAATGAGCAGTTCTTC	CSVFTTTNNEQFF
few	TRBD1	TRBV30	TRBJ2-1	TGTGCCTGGGGTGACAGGGCCAATGAGCAGTTCTTC	CAWGDRANEQFF
many	TRBD1	TRBV24-1	TRBJ1-2	TGTGCCACCAGTGATGGACCGGGACAGGGGACCTACTATGGCTACACCTTC	CATSDGPGQGTYYGYTF
many	NA	TRBV5-5	TRBJ1-5	TGTGCCAGCAGCTTGGAGGGGGGACGCTATAGCAATCAGCCCCAGCATTTT	CASSLEGGRYSNQPQHF
many	TRBD1	TRBV7-8	TRBJ1-2	TGTGCCAGCAGCTTCTTGACAGGGCCCGGCACTGGCTACACCTTC	CASSFLTGPGTGYTF
NA	TRBD2	TRBV6-1	TRBJ2-5	TGTGCCAGCAGTGAAGCGGGACTAGCGGCTCAGTACCAAGAGACCCAGTACTTC	CASSEAGLAAQYQETQYF
many	NA	TRBV7-9	TRBJ2-7	TGTGCCAGCAGCTTAGGGCTAGCGCACTCCTACGAGCAGTACTTC	CASSLGLAHSYEQYF
many	NA	TRBV5-1	TRBJ2-3	TGCGCCAGCAGCTTGATGGGTAGCACAGATACGCAGTATTTT	CASSLMGSTDTQYF
many	NA	TRBV7-3	TRBJ2-7	TGTGCCAGCAGCCCCTCGGGGGCCGGATACGAGCAGTACTTC	CASSPSGAGYEQYF
many	TRBD1	TRBV4-1	TRBJ2-5	TGCGCCAGCAGCCGCAGGACAGGGAGCGGCGAGACCCAGTACTTC	CASSRRTGSGETQYF
many	TRBD1	TRBV5-1	TRBJ2-7	TGCGCCAGCAGCTTTGGGGACAGCTCCTACGAGCAGTACTTC	CASSFGDSSYEQYF
many	NA	TRBV20-1	TRBJ2-7	TGCAGTGCTAGGTCCGCGGTCACCTCCCCTTACGAGCAGTACTTC	CSARSAVTSPYEQYF
many	TRBD2	TRBV12-3/TRBV12-4	TRBJ2-2	TGTGCCAGCAGTTTGGGACTAGCGGGATTAGGCGGGGAGCTGTTTTTT	CASSLGLAGLGGELFF
many	NA	TRBV27	TRBJ1-6	TGTGCCAGCAGTTTAAGGGGAGTTGGTGCACCCCTCCACTTT	CASSLRGVGAPLHF
many	NA	TRBV10-3	TRBJ1-5	TGTGCCATCAGTGGGGGGGATAATCAGCCCCAGCATTTT	CAISGGDNQPQHF
many	NA	TRBV7-3	TRBJ1-5	TGTGCCAGCAGCTTAAATGGGGGAAGCAATCAGCCCCAGCATTTT	CASSLNGGSNQPQHF
many	NA	TRBV4-1	TRBJ2-3	TGCGCCAGCAGCCTCCAGGGAAATACGCAGTATTTT	CASSLQGNTQYF
few	TRBD1	TRBV28	TRBJ2-2	TGTGCCAGCAGCTGGGACAGACTTACCGGGGAGCTGTTTTTT	CASSWDRLTGELFF
many	NA	TRBV19	TRBJ1-2	TGTGCCAGTAGTATCCATCTACAGGACTATGGCTACACCTTC	CASSIHLQDYGYTF
many	NA	TRBV5-1	TRBJ2-1	TGCGCCAGCAGCGCCCAGATTGGTCGTGAGCAGTTCTTC	CASSAQIGREQFF
many	NA	TRBV6-2/TRBV6-3	TRBJ1-2	TGTGCCAGCAGCCGTACCGGGACTGGCAATGGCTACACCTTC	CASSRTGTGNGYTF
few	NA	TRBV5-5	TRBJ1-2	TGTGCCAGCAGCTTGGTCCCCTTAGGGCCAGATGGCTACACCTTC	CASSLVPLGPDGYTF
few	NA	TRBV29-1	TRBJ1-2	TGCAGCGTTGAGGGCTACACCTTC	CSVEGYTF
many	TRBD2	TRBV5-1	TRBJ2-5	TGCGCCAGCAGCTTGGTGGGACTAGCGGGCCCGGAAGAGACCCAGTACTTC	CASSLVGLAGPEETQYF
many	NA	TRBV4-1	TRBJ1-2	TGCGCCAGCAGCCTCGACTTAAGCGTAGGCTATGGCTACACCTTC	CASSLDLSVGYGYTF
many	TRBD1	TRBV5-6	TRBJ2-7	TGTGCCAGCAGCGGCCGGACAGGGACCTACGAGCAGTACTTC	CASSGRTGTYEQYF
many	NA	TRBV20-1	TRBJ1-3	TGCAGTGCTTTTGAACGGGGGTTATCGAACACCATATATTTT	CSAFERGLSNTIYF
few	NA	TRBV13	TRBJ1-2	TGTGCCAGCAGCTTAGTTGCCTTAGCTAACTATGGCTACACCTTC	CASSLVALANYGYTF
many	NA	TRBV6-5	TRBJ2-7	TGTGCCAGCAGTTTCACAGGGAACTACGAGCAGTACTTC	CASSFTGNYEQYF
many	NA	TRBV6-5	TRBJ2-7	TGTGCCAGCAGTTACTCCTTGGCGGGTGGGTCCTACGAGCAGTACTTC	CASSYSLAGGSYEQYF
once	NA	TRBV5-1	TRBJ2-6	TGCGCCAGCATGCGGGGCTCTGGGGCCAACGTCCTGACTTTC	CASMRGSGANVLTF
many	NA	TRBV27	TRBJ2-7	TGTGCCAGCGCGGACAAGTCCTACGAGCAGTACTTC	CASADKSYEQYF
many	NA	TRBV6-2/TRBV6-3	TRBJ2-7	TGTGCCAGCAGTTACTCCCGCCGACAGAGCCTAAGGTACGAGCAGTACTTC	CASSYSRRQSLRYEQYF
NA	NA	TRBV10-2	TRBJ1-1	TGCGCCAGCAGTGACAACTTGAACACTGAAGCTTTCTTT	CASSDNLNTEAFF
once	NA	TRBV9	TRBJ2-3	NA	CASSFYICSAKAVAGQDTDTQYF
many	TRBD1	TRBV7-3	TRBJ2-3	TGTGCCAGCAGCAGGACAGGGGGCATTCAAGATACGCAGTATTTT	CASSRTGGIQDTQYF
many	TRBD1	TRBV10-3	TRBJ1-6	TGTGCCATTCGGGACAGGGACTCCTATAATTCACCCCTCCACTTT	CAIRDRDSYNSPLHF
many	NA	TRBV5-1	TRBJ1-4	TGCGCCAGCAGCTTGGATCGGGGGGCAGGAGAAAAACTGTTTTTT	CASSLDRGAGEKLFF
many	NA	TRBV7-2	TRBJ1-2	TGTGCCAGCAGCCCTTTGGGGGGCCTGAGCTATGGCTACACCTTC	CASSPLGGLSYGYTF
many	NA	TRBV19	TRBJ2-1	TGTGCCAGTAGCCCGGACAGATCAACTAACAATGAGCAGTTCTTC	CASSPDRSTNNEQFF
many	TRBD1	TRBV4-1	TRBJ1-5	TGCGCCAGCAGCCAAGGACAGGGGGGGATCCAGCCCCAGCATTTT	CASSQGQGGIQPQHF
many	NA	TRBV7-9	TRBJ2-1	TGTGCCAGCAGCTTAGAAGTTTGGGCGGCTGGATTCTTCTTC	CASSLEVWAAGFFF
many	TRBD1	TRBV9	TRBJ1-4	TGTGCCAGCAGCTTGGGACAGTCAACTAATGAAAAACTGTTTTTT	CASSLGQSTNEKLFF
few	NA	TRBV28	TRBJ2-7	TGTGCCAGCAGTTTAACCGGTTCAGCGTCCTACGAGCAGTACTTC	CASSLTGSASYEQYF
many	TRBD2	TRBV6-2/TRBV6-3	TRBJ2-5	TGTGCCAGCAGCTTGACTAGCGGGAGGGCCGGGTCCCAGTACTTC	CASSLTSGRAGSQYF
many	TRBD1	TRBV5-4	TRBJ2-7	TGTGCCAGCAGCTTGGAGACAGGGAGCTCCTACGAGCAGTACTTC	CASSLETGSSYEQYF
many	NA	TRBV19	TRBJ1-5	TGTGCCAGTAGTATATCAGGTTATCAGCCCCAGCATTTT	CASSISGYQPQHF
many	TRBD2	TRBV10-3	TRBJ2-2	TGTGCCATCAGTCTGGCAGGACTAGCGGTCACCGGGGAGCTGTTTTTT	CAISLAGLAVTGELFF
many	NA	TRBV5-5	TRBJ1-3	TGTGCCAGCAGCTTGGTTTCGGGGTCTGGAAACACCATATATTTT	CASSLVSGSGNTIYF
NA	NA	TRBV6-6	TRBJ1-1	TGTGCCAGCAGTCCTGAGGGTACTGAAGCTTTCTTT	CASSPEGTEAFF
NA	TRBD1	TRBV7-9	TRBJ1-6	TGTTCCCATACAGGGGATGAAGAGGGCAATTCACCCCTCCACTTT	CSHTGDEEGNSPLHF
NA	NA	TRBV10-3	TRBJ2-4	TGTGCCATCAGTGGTGAAACGGGAGCGGTTGACATTCAGTACTTC	CAISGETGAVDIQYF
many	TRBD1	TRBV7-6	TRBJ1-4	TGTGCCAGCAGCTTATGGGCAGGGGGCGAGAATGAAAAACTGTTTTTT	CASSLWAGGENEKLFF